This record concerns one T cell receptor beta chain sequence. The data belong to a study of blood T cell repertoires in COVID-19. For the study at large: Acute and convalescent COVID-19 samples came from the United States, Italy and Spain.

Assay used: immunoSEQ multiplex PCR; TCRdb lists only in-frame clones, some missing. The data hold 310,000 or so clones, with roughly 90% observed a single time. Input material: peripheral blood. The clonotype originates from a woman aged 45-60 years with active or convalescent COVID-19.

The CDR3 is CASSYSASLQETQYF. The CDR3 DNA is TGTGCCAGCAGTTACTCGGCCAGTTTGCAAGAGACCCAGTACTTC. J is TRBJ2-5 and V is TRBV6-5; unclear D gene. The CDR3 runs 15 residues. Looked up from germline, CDR1 is MNHEY and CDR2 is SVGAGI. Trimming took 0 bases from V and 2 from J, leaving 10 bases between them.